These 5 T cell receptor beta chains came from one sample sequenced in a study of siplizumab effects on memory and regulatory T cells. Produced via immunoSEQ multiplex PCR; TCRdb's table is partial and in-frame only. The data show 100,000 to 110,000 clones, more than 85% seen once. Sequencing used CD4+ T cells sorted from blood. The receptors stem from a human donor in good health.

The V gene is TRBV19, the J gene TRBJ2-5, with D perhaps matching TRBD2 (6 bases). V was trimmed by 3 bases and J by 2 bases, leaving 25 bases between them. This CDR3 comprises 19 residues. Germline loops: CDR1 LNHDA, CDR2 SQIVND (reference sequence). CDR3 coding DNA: TGTGCCAGTAGTATTTCGGGCACCCGACTAGGAGGAGGACAAGAGACCCAGTACTTC. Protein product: CASSISGTRLGGGQETQYF.

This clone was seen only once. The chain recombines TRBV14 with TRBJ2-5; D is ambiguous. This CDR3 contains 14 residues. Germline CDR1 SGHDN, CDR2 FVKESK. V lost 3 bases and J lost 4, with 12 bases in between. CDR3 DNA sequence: TGTGCCAGCAGCCAGGACCAGGTCAGAGAGACCCAGTACTTC. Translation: CASSQDQVRETQYF. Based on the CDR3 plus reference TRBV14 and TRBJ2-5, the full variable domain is EAGVTQFPSHSVIEKGQTVTLRCDPISGHDNLYWYRRVMGKEIKFLLHFVKESKQDESGMPNNRFLAERTGGTYSTLKVQPAELEDSGVYFCASSQDQVRETQYFGPGTRLLVL.

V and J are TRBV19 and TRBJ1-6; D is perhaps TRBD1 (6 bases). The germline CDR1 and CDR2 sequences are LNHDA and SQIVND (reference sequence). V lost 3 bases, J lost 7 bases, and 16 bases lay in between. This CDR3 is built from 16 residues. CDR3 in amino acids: CASSIPGGGPNSPLHF. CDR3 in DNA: TGTGCCAGTAGTATTCCCGGCGGGGGCCCGAATTCACCCCTCCACTTT.

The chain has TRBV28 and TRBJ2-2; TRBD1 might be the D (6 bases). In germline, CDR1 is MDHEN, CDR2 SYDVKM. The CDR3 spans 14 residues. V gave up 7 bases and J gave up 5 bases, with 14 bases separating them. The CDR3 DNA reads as TGTGCCAGCAATATACAGGGAAGGACCGGGGAGCTGTTTTTT. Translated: CASNIQGRTGELFF.

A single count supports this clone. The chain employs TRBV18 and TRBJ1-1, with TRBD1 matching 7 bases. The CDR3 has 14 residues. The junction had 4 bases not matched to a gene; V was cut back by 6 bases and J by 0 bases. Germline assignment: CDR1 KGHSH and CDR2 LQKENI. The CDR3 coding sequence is TGTGCCAGCTCGGTCGGACAGGTGAACACTGAAGCTTTCTTT. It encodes CASSVGQVNTEAFF.